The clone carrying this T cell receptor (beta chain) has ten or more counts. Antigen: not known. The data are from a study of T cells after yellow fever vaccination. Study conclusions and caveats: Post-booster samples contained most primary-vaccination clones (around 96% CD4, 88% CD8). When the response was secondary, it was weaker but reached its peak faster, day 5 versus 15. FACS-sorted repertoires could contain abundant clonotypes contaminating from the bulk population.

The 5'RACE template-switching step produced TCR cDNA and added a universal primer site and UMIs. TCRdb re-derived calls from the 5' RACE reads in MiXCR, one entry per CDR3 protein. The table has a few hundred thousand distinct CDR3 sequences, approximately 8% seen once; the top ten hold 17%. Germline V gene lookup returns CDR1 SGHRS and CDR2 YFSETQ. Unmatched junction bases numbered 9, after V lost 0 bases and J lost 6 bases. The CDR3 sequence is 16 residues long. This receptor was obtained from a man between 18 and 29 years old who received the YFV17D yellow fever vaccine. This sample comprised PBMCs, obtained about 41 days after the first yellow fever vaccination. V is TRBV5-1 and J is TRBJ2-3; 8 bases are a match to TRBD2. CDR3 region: CASSLDQLAGGDTQYF. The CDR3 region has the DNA TGCGCCAGCAGCTTGGATCAACTCGCGGGGGGTGATACGCAGTATTTT.